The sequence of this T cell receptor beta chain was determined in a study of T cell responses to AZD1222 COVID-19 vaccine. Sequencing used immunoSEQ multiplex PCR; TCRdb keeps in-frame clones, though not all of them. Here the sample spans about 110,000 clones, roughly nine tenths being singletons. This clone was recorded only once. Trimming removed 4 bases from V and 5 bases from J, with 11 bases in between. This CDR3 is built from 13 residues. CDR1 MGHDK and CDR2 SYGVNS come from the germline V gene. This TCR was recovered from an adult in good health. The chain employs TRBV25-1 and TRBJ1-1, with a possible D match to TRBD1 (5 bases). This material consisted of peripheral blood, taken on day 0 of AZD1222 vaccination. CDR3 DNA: TGTGCCAGCAGTGGGGAGGGGTGGACTGAAGCTTTCTTT. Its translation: CASSGEGWTEAFF.